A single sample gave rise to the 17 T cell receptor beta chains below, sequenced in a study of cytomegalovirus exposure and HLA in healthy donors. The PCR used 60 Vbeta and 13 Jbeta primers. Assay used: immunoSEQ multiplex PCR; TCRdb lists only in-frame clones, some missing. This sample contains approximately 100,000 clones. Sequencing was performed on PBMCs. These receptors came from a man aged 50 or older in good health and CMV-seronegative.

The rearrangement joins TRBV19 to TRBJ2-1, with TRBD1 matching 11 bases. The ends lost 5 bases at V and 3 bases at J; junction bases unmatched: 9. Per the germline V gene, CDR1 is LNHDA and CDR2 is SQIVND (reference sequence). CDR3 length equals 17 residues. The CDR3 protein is CASSLMTGTGGYNEQFF. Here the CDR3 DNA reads TGTGCCAGTAGTCTGATGACCGGGACAGGGGGCTACAATGAGCAGTTCTTC.

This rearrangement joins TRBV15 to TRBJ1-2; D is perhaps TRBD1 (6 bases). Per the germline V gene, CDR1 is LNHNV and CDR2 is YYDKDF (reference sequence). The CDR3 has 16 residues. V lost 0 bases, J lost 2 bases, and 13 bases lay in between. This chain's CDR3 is CATSRDRGQLNYGYTF. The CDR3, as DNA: TGTGCCACCAGCAGAGATCGAGGACAGCTCAACTATGGCTACACCTTC.

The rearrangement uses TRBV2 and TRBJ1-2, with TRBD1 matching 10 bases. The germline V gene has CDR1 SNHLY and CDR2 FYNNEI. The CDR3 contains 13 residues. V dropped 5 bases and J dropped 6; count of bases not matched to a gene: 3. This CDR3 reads CASSTTGGNGYTF. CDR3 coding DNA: TGTGCCAGCAGTACGACAGGGGGCAATGGCTACACCTTC.

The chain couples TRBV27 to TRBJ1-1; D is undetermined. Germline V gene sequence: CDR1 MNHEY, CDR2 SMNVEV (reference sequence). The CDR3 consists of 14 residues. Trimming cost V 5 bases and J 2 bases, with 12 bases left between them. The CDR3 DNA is TGTGCCAGCAGTCTCCTCCGGGGAAACACTGAAGCTTTCTTT. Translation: CASSLLRGNTEAFF.

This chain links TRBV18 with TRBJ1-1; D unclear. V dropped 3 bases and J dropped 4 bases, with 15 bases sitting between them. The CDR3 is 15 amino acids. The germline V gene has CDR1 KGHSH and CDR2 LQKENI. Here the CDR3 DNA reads TGTGCCAGCTCACCCCACAGAGACCCGGTCACTGAAGCTTTCTTT. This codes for CASSPHRDPVTEAFF.

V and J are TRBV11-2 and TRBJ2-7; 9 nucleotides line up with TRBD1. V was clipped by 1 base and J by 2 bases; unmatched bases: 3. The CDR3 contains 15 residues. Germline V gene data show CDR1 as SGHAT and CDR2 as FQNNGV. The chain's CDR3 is CASSLGRDRAYEQYF. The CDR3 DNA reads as TGTGCCAGCAGCTTAGGCCGGGACAGGGCCTACGAGCAGTACTTC.

This CDR3 reads CASSPRGGTYEQYF. The CDR3 bases are TGTGCCAGCAGCCCCCGGGGGGGCACCTACGAGCAGTACTTC. The rearrangement links TRBV5-8 to TRBJ2-7; 8 positions agree with TRBD2. The V gene's germline CDR1 is SGHTS and CDR2 YDEGEE. V shed 4 bases and J 2 bases; nucleotides not matched to a gene: 5. The CDR3 is made up of 14 amino acids. The full variable domain, with the rest looked up from reference TRBV5-8 and TRBJ2-7, is EAGVTQSPTHLIKTRGQQATLRCSPISGHTSVYWYQQALGLGLQFLLWYDEGEERNRGNFPPRFSGRQFPNYSSELNVNALELEDSALYLCASSPRGGTYEQYFGPGTRLTVT.

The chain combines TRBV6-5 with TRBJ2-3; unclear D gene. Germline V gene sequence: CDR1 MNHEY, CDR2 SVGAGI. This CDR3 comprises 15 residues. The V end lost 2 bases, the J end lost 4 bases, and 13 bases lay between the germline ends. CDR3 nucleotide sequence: TGTGCCAGCAGTTACATGGGCATCCAGGCAGATACGCAGTATTTT. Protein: CASSYMGIQADTQYF.

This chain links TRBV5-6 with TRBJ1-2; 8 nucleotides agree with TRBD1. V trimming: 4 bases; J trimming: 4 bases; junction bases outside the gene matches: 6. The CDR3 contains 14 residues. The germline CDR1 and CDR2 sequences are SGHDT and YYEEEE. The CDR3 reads CASSTDRETYGYTF. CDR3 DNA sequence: TGTGCCAGCAGCACGGACAGGGAGACCTATGGCTACACCTTC.

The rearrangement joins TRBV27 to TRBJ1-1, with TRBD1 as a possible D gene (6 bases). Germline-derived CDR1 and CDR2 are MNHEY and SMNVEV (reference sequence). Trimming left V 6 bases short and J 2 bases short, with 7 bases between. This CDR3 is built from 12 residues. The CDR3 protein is CASRGTNTEAFF. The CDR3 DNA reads TGTGCCAGCAGGGGGACAAACACTGAAGCTTTCTTT.

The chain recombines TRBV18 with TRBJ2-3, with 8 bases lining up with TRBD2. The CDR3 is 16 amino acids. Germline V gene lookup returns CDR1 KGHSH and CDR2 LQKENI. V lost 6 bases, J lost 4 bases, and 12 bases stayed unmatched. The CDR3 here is CASSPGLGGRADTQYF. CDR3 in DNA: TGTGCCAGCTCCCCGGGACTAGGGGGAAGGGCAGATACGCAGTATTTT.

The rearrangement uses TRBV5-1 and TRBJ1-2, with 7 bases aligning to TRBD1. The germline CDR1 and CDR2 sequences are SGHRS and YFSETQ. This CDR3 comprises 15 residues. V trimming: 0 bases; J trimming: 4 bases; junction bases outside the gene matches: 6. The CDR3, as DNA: TGCGCCAGCAGCTTGGGACAGGGAGTCGCCTATGGCTACACCTTC. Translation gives CASSLGQGVAYGYTF.

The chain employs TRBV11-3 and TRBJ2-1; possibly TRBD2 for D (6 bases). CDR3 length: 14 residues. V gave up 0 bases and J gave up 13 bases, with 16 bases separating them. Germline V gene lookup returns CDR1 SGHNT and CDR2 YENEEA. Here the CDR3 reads CASSLDPGSGPQFF. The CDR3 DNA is TGTGCCAGCAGCTTAGATCCCGGGAGCGGACCACAGTTCTTC.

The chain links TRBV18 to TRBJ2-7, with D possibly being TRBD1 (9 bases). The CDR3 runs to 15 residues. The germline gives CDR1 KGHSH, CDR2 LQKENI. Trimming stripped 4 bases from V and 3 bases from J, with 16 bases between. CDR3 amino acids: CASSLAGQGGYEQYF. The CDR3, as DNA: TGTGCCAGCTCACTAGCGGGACAGGGTGGCTACGAGCAGTACTTC.

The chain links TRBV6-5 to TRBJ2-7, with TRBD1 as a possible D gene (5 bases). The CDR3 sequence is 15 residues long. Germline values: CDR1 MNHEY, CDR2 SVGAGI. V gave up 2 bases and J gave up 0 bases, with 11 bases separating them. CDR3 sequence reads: CASSYRGGSSYEQYF. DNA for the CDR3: TGTGCCAGCAGTTACAGGGGCGGAAGCTCCTACGAGCAGTACTTC.

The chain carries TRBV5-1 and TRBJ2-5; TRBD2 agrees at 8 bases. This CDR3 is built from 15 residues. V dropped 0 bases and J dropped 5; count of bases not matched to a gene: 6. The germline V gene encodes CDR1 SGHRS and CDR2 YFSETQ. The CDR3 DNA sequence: TGCGCCAGCAGCTTGGGAGCGGGAGCTGCCGAGACCCAGTACTTC. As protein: CASSLGAGAAETQYF.

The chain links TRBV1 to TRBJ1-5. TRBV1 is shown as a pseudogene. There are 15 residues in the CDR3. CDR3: CTSSQEEVSNQPQHF. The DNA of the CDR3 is TGCACCAGCAGCCAAGAGGAGGTGAGCAATCAGCCCCAGCATTTT.